The present TCR beta chain was sequenced within a study of PD-L1 blockade in urothelial cancer. Across the whole study: Patients commenced atezolizumab around 2014, and it was given at 1,200 mg intravenously every 3 weeks. Counts from blood samples showed a median of roughly 150,000 T cells.

Study observations and caveats: A below-median TCR clonality in blood before treatment predicted better survival.

TCRdb's copy holds only in-frame clones and misses some; the assay was immunoSEQ multiplex PCR. The table lists about 72,000 clones, around 88% of them singletons. Time point: pretreatment peripheral blood. Between 1 and 8 samples, pretreatment and on-treatment, were given by each patient. As concerns this clone: The antigen remains unidentified.

CDR3 length: 14 residues. Germline CDR1 SGHVS, CDR2 FQNEAQ. Trimming stripped 6 bases from V and 6 bases from J, with 12 bases between. The source material was PBMCs, sampled around atezolizumab (anti-PD-L1) treatment. This TCR was sampled from a man aged 55 to 70 with urothelial cancer. The chain carries TRBV7-8 and TRBJ1-6, with D maybe TRBD1 (5 bases). CDR3 in amino acids: CASRERRGNSPLHF. In nucleotides, the CDR3 is TGTGCCAGCAGAGAAAGGAGGGGTAATTCACCCCTCCACTTT.